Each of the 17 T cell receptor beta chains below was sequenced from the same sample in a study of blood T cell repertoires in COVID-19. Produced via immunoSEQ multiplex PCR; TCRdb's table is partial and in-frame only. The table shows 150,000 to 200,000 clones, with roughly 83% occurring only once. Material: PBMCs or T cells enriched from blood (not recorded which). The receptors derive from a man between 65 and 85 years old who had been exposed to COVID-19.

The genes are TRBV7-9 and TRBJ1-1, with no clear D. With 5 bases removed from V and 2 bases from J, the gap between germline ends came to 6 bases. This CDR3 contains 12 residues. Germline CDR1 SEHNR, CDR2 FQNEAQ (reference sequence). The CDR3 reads CASSRTNTEAFF. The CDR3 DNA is TGTGCCAGCAGCCGGACTAACACTGAAGCTTTCTTT.

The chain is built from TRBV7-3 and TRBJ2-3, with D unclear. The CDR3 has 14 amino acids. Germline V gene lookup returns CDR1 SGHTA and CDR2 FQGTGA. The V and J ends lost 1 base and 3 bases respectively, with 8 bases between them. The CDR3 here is CASSLSPVTDTQYF. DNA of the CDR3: TGTGCCAGCAGCTTAAGTCCAGTTACAGATACGCAGTATTTT.

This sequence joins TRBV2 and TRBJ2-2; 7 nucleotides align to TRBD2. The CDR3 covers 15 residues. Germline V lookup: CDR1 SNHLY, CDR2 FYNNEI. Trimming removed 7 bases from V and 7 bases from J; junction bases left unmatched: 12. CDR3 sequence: CASTPRGRTGGELFF. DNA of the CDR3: TGTGCCAGCACCCCCCGCGGGAGAACCGGCGGGGAGCTGTTTTTT. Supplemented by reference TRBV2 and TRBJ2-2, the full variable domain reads EPEVTQTPSHQVTQMGQEVILRCVPISNHLYFYWYRQILGQKVEFLVSFYNNEISEKSEIFDDQFSVERPDGSNFTLKIRSTKLEDSAMYFCASTPRGRTGGELFFGEGSRLTVL.

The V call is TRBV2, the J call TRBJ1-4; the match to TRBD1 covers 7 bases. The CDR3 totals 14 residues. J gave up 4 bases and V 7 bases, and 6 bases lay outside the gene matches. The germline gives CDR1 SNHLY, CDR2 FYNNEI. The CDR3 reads CASKTAGGNEKLFF. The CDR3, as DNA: TGTGCCAGCAAGACGGCAGGGGGTAATGAAAAACTGTTTTTT.

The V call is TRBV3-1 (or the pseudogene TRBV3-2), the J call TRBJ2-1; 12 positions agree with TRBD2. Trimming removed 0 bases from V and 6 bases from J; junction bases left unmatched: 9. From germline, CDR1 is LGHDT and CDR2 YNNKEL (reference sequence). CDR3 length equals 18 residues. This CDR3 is CASSQERLAGGVVNEQFF. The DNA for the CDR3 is TGTGCCAGCAGCCAAGAAAGGCTAGCGGGGGGGGTGGTCAATGAGCAGTTCTTC.

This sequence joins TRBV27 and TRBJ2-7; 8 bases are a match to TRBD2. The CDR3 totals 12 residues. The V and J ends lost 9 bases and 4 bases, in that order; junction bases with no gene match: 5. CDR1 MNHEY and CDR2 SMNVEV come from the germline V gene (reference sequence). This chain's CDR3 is CASAGGTYEQYF. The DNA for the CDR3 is TGTGCCAGTGCGGGGGGTACTTACGAGCAGTACTTC.

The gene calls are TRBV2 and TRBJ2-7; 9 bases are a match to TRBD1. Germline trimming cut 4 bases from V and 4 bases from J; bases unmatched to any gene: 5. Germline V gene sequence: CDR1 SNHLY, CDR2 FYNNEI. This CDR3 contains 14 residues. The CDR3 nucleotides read TGTGCCAGCAGTGCCGGGACAGGGTGGTACGAGCAGTACTTC. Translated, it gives CASSAGTGWYEQYF.

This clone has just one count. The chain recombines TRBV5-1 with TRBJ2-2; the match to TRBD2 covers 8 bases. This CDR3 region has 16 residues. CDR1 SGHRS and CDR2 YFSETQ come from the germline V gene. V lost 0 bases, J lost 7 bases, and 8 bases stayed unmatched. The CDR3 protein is CASSLATGGPNGELFF. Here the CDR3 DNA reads TGCGCCAGCAGCTTGGCCACGGGAGGGCCAAACGGGGAGCTGTTTTTT.

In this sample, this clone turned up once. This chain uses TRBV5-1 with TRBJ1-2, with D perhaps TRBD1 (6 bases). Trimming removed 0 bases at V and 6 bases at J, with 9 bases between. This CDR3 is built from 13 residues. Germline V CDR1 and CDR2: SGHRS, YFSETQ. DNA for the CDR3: TGCGCCAGCAGCTTGGCCTACAGGGATGGCTACACCTTC. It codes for CASSLAYRDGYTF.

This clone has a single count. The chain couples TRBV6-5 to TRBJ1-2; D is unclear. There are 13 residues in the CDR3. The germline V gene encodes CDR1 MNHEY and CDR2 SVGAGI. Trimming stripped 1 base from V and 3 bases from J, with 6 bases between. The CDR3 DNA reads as TGTGCCAGCAGTTACTACCGGGACTATGGCTACACCTTC. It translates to CASSYYRDYGYTF.

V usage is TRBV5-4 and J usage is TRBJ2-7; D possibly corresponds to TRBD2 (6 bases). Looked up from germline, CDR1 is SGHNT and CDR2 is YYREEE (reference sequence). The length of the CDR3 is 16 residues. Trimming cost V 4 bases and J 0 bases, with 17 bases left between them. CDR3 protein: CASSRDGSGLSYEQYF. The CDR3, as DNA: TGTGCCAGCAGCCGGGATGGTAGCGGCCTCTCCTACGAGCAGTACTTC.

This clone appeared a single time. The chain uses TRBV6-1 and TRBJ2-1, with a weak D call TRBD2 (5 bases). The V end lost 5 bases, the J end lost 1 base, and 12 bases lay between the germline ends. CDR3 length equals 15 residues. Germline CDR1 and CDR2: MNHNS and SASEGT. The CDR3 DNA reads TGTGCCAGCAGTTCCTTAGGGAGTTCCTACAATGAGCAGTTCTTC. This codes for CASSSLGSSYNEQFF.

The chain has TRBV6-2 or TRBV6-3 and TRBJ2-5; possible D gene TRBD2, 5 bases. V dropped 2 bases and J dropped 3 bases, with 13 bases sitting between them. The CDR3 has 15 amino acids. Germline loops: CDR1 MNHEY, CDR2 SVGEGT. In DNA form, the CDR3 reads TGTGCCAGCAGTTACCCCGGACTGCCAAAAGAGACCCAGTACTTC. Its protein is CASSYPGLPKETQYF.

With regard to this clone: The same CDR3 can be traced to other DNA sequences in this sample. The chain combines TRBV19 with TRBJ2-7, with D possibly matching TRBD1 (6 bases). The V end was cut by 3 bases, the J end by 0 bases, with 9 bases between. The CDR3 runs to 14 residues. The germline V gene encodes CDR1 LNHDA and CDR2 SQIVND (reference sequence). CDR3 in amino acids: CASSITGSSYEQYF. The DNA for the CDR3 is TGTGCCAGTAGTATTACAGGGAGCTCCTACGAGCAGTACTTC.

CDR3 amino acids: CASRKDRVREQYF. The CDR3 DNA reads TGTGCAAGTCGTAAGGACAGGGTAAGGGAGCAGTACTTC. The chain has TRBV12-2 and TRBJ2-7; the tabulated D call, TRBD1, remains unverified against the DNA. TRBV12-2 is designated a pseudogene. The CDR3 spans 13 residues.

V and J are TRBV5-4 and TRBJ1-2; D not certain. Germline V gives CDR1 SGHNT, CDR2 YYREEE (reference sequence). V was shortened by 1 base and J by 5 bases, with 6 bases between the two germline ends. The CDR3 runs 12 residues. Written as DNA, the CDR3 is TGTGCCAGCAGCTTGAATGAGTATGGCTACACCTTC. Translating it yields CASSLNEYGYTF.

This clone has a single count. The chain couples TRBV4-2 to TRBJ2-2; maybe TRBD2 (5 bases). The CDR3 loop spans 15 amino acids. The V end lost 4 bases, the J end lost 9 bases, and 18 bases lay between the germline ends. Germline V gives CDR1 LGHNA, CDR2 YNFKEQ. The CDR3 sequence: CASSPNAGLGWELFF. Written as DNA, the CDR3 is TGTGCCAGCAGCCCCAACGCGGGTTTGGGCTGGGAGCTGTTTTTT.